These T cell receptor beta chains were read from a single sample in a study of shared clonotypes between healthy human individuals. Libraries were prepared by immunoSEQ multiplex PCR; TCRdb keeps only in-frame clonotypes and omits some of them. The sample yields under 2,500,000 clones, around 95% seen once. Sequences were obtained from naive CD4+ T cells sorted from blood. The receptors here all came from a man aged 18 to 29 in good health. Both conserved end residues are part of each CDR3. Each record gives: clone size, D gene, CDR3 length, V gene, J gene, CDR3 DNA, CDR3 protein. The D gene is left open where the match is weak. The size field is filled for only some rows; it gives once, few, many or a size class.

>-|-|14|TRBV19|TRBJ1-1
TGTGCCAGTAGTATAGGGGGTCTAGGGACTGAAGCTTTCTTT
CASSIGGLGTEAFF
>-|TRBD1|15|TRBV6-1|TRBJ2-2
TGTGCCAGCAGTAAAGGGGGCCCGAACACCGGGGAGCTGTTTTTT
CASSKGGPNTGELFF
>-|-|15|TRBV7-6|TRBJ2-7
TGTGCCAGCACCATACAAAGTGGCAGTACCTACGAGCAGTACTTC
CASTIQSGSTYEQYF
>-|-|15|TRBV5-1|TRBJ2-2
TGCGCCAGCAGCTTAGGAGGGGCGAACACCGGGGAGCTGTTTTTT
CASSLGGANTGELFF
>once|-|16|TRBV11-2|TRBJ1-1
TGTGCCAGTGCGGCCAAGGGGAGGTCCATGAACACTGAAGCTTTCTTT
CASAAKGRSMNTEAFF
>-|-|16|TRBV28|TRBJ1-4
TGTGCCAGCAGTTCCTACCCTGACAGGAGTAATGAAAAACTGTTTTTT
CASSSYPDRSNEKLFF
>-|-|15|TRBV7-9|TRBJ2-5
TGTGCCAGCAGCCGTGACCTGGGCTCGGGAGAGACCCAGTACTTC
CASSRDLGSGETQYF
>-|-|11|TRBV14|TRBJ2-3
TGTGCCAGCAGCCACTGGGATACGCAGTATTTT
CASSHWDTQYF
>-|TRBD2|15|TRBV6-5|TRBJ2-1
TGTGCCAGCAGACCCCGACTAGCGGGATACAATGAGCAGTTCTTC
CASRPRLAGYNEQFF
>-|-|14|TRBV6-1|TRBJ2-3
TGTGCCAGCAGTGAAGGGGGTGGAACAGATACGCAGTATTTT
CASSEGGGTDTQYF
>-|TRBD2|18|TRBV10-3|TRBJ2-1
TGTGCCATCAGTGAGTCTCTACGGAGCGGGGGGGACTACAATGAGCAGTTCTTC
CAISESLRSGGDYNEQFF
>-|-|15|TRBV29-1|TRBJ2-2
TGCAGCGTTGCCCGACAGGACGCGAACACCGGGGAGCTGTTTTTT
CSVARQDANTGELFF
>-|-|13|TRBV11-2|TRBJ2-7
TGTGCCAGCAGCCAATTAAGGGTGGGCGAGCAGTACTTC
CASSQLRVGEQYF
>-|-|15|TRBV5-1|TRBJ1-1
TGCGCCAGCAGCTTCTCCGGGACCGGGAACACTGAAGCTTTCTTT
CASSFSGTGNTEAFF
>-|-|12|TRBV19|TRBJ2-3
TGTGCCAGTAGTATAGGGGTAGATACGCAGTATTTT
CASSIGVDTQYF
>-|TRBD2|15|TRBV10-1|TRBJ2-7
TGCGCCAGCAGCCGGGGGGAGAGTGGGGTCTACGAGCAGTACTTC
CASSRGESGVYEQYF
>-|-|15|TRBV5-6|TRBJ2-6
TGTGCCAGCAGCTTACCCGGCTCTGGGGCCAACGTCCTGACTTTC
CASSLPGSGANVLTF
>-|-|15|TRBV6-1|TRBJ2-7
TGTGCCAGCAGTGCCTCCCGGTTAATCTCCTACGAGCAGTACTTC
CASSASRLISYEQYF
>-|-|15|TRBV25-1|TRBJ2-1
TGTGCCAGCAGTGAAGGGGGGCAACGCTACAATGAGCAGTTCTTC
CASSEGGQRYNEQFF
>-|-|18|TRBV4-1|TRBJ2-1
TGCGCCAGCAGCCAAGGAACAGGTTCGTTAAGCTCCTACAATGAGCAGTTCTTC
CASSQGTGSLSSYNEQFF
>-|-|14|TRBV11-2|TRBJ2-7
TGTGCCAGCAGCTTAAACGGGGGGCCTTACGAGCAGTACTTC
CASSLNGGPYEQYF
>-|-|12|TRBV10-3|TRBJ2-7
TGTGCCATCAGTGAGGCGGATCTCAAGCAGTACTTC
CAISEADLKQYF
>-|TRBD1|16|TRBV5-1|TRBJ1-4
TGCGCCAGCAGCTTACAGGGGCCTGGGACTAATGAAAAACTGTTTTTT
CASSLQGPGTNEKLFF
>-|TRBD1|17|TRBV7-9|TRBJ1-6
TGTGCCAGCAGCTTAGTGCATGCGACAGGGTTTGGTTCACCCCTCCACTTT
CASSLVHATGFGSPLHF
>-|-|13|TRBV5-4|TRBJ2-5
TGTGCCAGCAGCCGGGAAGGGAGGGAGACCCAGTACTTC
CASSREGRETQYF
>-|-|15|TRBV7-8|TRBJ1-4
TGTGCCAGCAGCTTATCCGGGGGGCTTGTTGAAAAACTGTTTTTT
CASSLSGGLVEKLFF
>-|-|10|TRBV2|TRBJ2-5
TGTGCCAGCATGACCGGGACCCAGTACTTC
CASMTGTQYF
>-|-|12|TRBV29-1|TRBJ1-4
TGCAGCGGTGCAGGGGAGGACGAAAAACTGTTTTTT
CSGAGEDEKLFF
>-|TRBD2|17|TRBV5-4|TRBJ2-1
TGTGCCAGCAGCTTTAAATTCCTAGCGGGGAACTACAATGAGCAGTTCTTC
CASSFKFLAGNYNEQFF
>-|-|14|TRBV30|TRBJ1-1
TGTGCCTGGGAAACGGGGCTTCCAGGAACTGAAGCTTTCTTT
CAWETGLPGTEAFF
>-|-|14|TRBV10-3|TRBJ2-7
TGTGCCTCGCACCGGGACGCAAGCTCCTACGAGCAGTACTTC
CASHRDASSYEQYF
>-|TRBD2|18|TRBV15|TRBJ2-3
TGTGCCACCAGCACCCCGGGACTAGCGGGGCAAGAGGAAGATACGCAGTATTTT
CATSTPGLAGQEEDTQYF
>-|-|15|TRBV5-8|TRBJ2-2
TGTGCCAGCAGCTTGGTAACTTTAAACACCGGGGAGCTGTTTTTT
CASSLVTLNTGELFF
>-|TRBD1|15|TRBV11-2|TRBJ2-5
TGTGCCAGCAGTCCACGGACAGGGAGGTGGGAGACCCAGTACTTC
CASSPRTGRWETQYF
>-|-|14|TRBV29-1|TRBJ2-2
TGCAGCGGAATCGGGGCAGGGAAGGCCGGGGAGCTGTTTTTT
CSGIGAGKAGELFF
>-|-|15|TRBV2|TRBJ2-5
TGTGCCAGCAGTGTGGCAGGGGCCCTACAAGAGACCCAGTACTTC
CASSVAGALQETQYF
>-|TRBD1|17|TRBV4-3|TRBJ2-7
TGCGCCAGCAGCCAAGCTCTTCCGGGACAGGGAATTTACGAGCAGTACTTC
CASSQALPGQGIYEQYF
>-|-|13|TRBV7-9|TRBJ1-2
TGTGCCAGCAGCTTAGTAGCAGGCCATGGCTACACCTTC
CASSLVAGHGYTF
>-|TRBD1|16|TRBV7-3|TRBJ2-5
TGTGCCAGCCTAACCGACAGGGACGCAATCGGAGAGACCCAGTACTTC
CASLTDRDAIGETQYF
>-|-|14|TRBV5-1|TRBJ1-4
TGCGCCAGCAGCAGGTCGGGGACTAATGAAAAACTGTTTTTT
CASSRSGTNEKLFF
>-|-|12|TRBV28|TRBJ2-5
TGTGCCAGCAGTTCCGGGGCAGAGACCCAGTACTTC
CASSSGAETQYF
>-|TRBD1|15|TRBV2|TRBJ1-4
TGTGCCAGCACCGCTAGTGGGACAGAAAATGAAAAACTGTTTTTT
CASTASGTENEKLFF
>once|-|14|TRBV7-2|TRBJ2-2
TGTGCCAGCAGCACATGGGGGAACACCGGGGAGCTGTTTTTT
CASSTWGNTGELFF
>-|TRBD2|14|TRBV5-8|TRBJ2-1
TGTGCCAGCAGTATAGCGGGGTTCACGGGTGAGCAGTTCTTC
CASSIAGFTGEQFF
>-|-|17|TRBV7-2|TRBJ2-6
TGTGCCAGCAGCGTCACAGGGGGGGCGCAAGGGGCCAACGTCCTGACTTTC
CASSVTGGAQGANVLTF
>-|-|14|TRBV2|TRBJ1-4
TGTGCCAGCCGCGGAGAACGGGCTAATGAAAAACTGTTTTTT
CASRGERANEKLFF
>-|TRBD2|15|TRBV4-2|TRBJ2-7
TGTGCCAGCAGCCAAGATCGCGGGGGGGCCTACGAGCAGTACTTC
CASSQDRGGAYEQYF
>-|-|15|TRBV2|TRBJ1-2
TGTGCCAGCAGCCAGACCGACGGGGGAGGAGAGGGCTACACCTTC
CASSQTDGGGEGYTF
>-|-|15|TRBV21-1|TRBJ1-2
TGTGCCAGCAGCAAAGAGGGAGGGACACACTATGGCTACACCTTC
CASSKEGGTHYGYTF
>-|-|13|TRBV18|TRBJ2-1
TGTGCCAGCTCACCACCGGTTGGTTATGAGCAGTTCTTC
CASSPPVGYEQFF
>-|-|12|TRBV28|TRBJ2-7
TGTGCCAGCAGTAGACAGTTCCACGAGCAGTACTTC
CASSRQFHEQYF
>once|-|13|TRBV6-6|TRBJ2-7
TGTGCCAGCAGTTACCCCGGCCGGGACGAGCAGTACTTC
CASSYPGRDEQYF
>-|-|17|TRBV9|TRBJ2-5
TGTGCCAGCAGCGTAGCTATTGGCGGGTGTGGCCAAGAGACCCAGTACTTC
CASSVAIGGCGQETQYF
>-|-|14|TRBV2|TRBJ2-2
TGTGCCAGCACGGGCAGGGGTAACACCGGGGAGCTGTTTTTT
CASTGRGNTGELFF
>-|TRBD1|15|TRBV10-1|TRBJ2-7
TGCGCCAGCAGTGAGTATCAGGGGGCGACCTACGAGCAGTACTTC
CASSEYQGATYEQYF